The 28 T cell receptor beta chains below were found in one sample sequenced in a study of T cells in women clearing cervical HPV infection. TCRdb's table, derived via immunoSEQ multiplex PCR, lists solely in-frame clones and lacks some. This sample's table has tens of thousands of clones. Sequencing input: blood buffy coat. These receptors were taken from a woman aged 18 to 75 with a cervical HPV16 infection that either progressed to CIN3+ or cleared (not recorded which).

Concerning this clone itself: Read coverage stops 3 residues before the CDR3 terminus; the germline J gene supplies the remainder. The identical CDR3 is also encoded by other nucleotide sequences in the sample. The chain is built from TRBV7-3 and TRBJ2-7, with 7 bases that match TRBD2. The V and J ends lost 3 bases and 2 bases, in that order; junction bases with no gene match: 4. This CDR3 has 14 residues. The germline gives CDR1 SGHTA, CDR2 FQGTGA. CDR3 loop: CASSLSSGTYEQYF. The part of the CDR3 DNA that was read is TGTGCCAGCAGCTTGTCTAGCGGTACCTACGAG.

With regard to this clone: The junction shows a germline mismatch at one end, possibly a read error. The CDR3 region is CASSFDTYSPLHF. Partial CDR3 DNA: TGTGCTAGCAGCTTCGACACCTATTCACCC. The rearrangement links TRBV7-7 to TRBJ1-6; D remains ambiguous. The read terminates 3 residues ahead of where the CDR3 ends, so the germline J gene completes it. This CDR3 is built from 13 residues. Germline CDR1 and CDR2: SSHAT and FNYEAQ (reference sequence).

About this clone: The observed sequence ends 3 residues before the CDR3 terminus, with the missing tail filled in from the germline J gene. V gene TRBV5-3 combines with J gene TRBJ1-2; 9 bases fit TRBD1. TRBV5-3 is given ORF status, its function remaining uncertain. The CDR3 has 16 residues. J lost 2 bases, V lost 3 bases, and 8 bases had no gene match. The DNA read from the CDR3 is TGTGCCAGAAGCTCCCCGGGACAGGGAATCAACTATGGC. It specifies CARSSPGQGINYG. The full CDR3 reads CARSSPGQGINYGYTF.

With respect to this clone: The read is 3 residues too short to cover the CDR3 end, so that end is filled in from the germline J gene. The chain carries TRBV18 and TRBJ2-2; D may be TRBD1 (6 bases). Trimming removed 3 bases from V and 10 bases from J, with 9 bases in between. Germline V lookup: CDR1 KGHSH, CDR2 LQKENI. The CDR3 totals 12 residues. The part of the CDR3 DNA that was read is TGTGCCAGCTCACCTTTGGGGGCGGAG. Translated, it gives CASSPLGAE. The full CDR3 sequence reads CASSPLGAELFF.

As regards this clone: Read coverage stops 3 residues before the CDR3 terminus; the germline J gene supplies the remainder. The chain recombines TRBV30 with TRBJ2-5, with D tentatively TRBD2 (7 bases). This CDR3 spans 14 amino acids. Germline CDR1 and CDR2: GTSNPN and SVGIG (reference sequence). Trimming removed 4 bases from V and 1 base from J, with 13 bases in between. The covered CDR3 bases are TGTGCCTGGACGGCGGGGGCCCTCCAAGAGACC. It translates to CAWTAGALQET. The CDR3, in full, reads CAWTAGALQETQYF. Full variable domain (outside the CDR3, taken from reference TRBV30 and TRBJ2-5): SQTIHQWPATLVQPVGSPLSLECTVEGTSNPNLYWYRQAAGRGLQLLFYSVGIGQISSEVPQNLSASRPQDRQFILSSKKLLLSDSGFYLCAWTAGALQETQYFGPGTRLLVL.

For this clone: The read halts 3 residues ahead of the CDR3 end, with the missing end drawn from the germline J gene. The V call is TRBV19, the J call TRBJ2-4; perhaps TRBD1 as D (6 bases). CDR1 is LNHDA, CDR2 SQIVND, per germline (reference sequence). CDR3 length: 15 amino acids. CDR3 loop: CASSPTGLSNQPQYF. The CDR3 bases that were read are TGTGCCAGTAGTCCCACAGGGTTAAGCAATCAGCCT.

About this clone: The read stops 3 residues short of the end of the CDR3; the missing end is completed from the germline J gene. This rearrangement joins TRBV2 to TRBJ2-3; TRBD1 aligns across 8 bases. Losses at the gene ends were 4 bases for V and 8 bases for J; bases not matched to a gene: 8. There are 14 residues in the CDR3. Germline V gives CDR1 SNHLY, CDR2 FYNNEI. Partial CDR3 DNA: TGTGCCAGCAGTGCCGACAGGGGAGAGATTACG. Amino acid sequence: CASSADRGEIT. The whole CDR3 sequence is CASSADRGEITQYF.

About this clone itself: The read ends 3 residues early relative to the CDR3; the germline J gene fills the gap. This rearrangement joins TRBV18 to TRBJ1-2; no clear D gene. CDR3 size: 13 residues. Germline values: CDR1 KGHSH, CDR2 LQKENI. CDR3 loop: CASSPLAGDDYTF. The covered CDR3 bases are TGTGCCAGCTCACCACTAGCGGGAGACGAC. The whole variable domain, remainder taken from reference TRBV18 and TRBJ1-2, is NAGVMQNPRHLVRRRGQEARLRCSPMKGHSHVYWYRQLPEEGLKFMVYLQKENIIDESGMPKERFSAEFPKEGPSILRIQQVVRGDSAAYFCASSPLAGDDYTFGSGTRLTVV.

In regard to this clone: Read data end 3 residues before the CDR3 end; the end is taken from the germline J gene. The chain recombines TRBV5-1 with TRBJ1-5; D unclear. The V gene lost 0 bases and the J gene lost 6 bases, with 10 bases spanning the gap. The CDR3 contains 14 residues. From germline, CDR1 is SGHRS and CDR2 YFSETQ. CDR3: CASSLEGLLQPQHF. The sequenced CDR3 bases are TGCGCCAGCAGCTTGGAAGGGTTACTTCAGCCC.

CDR3 DNA (partial): TGTGCCAGCAGCCTGGTCAGGAAAGAGACC. Residues: CASSLVRKET. In full, the CDR3 is CASSLVRKETQYF. The V call is TRBV14, the J call TRBJ2-5; D is undetermined. The read ends 3 residues shy of where the CDR3 ends; the end is completed using the germline J gene. CDR3 size: 13 residues. Germline V gene lookup returns CDR1 SGHDN and CDR2 FVKESK. Between the trimmed V and J ends, which lost 4 bases and 3 bases, there was a span of 9 bases. Based on the CDR3 plus reference TRBV14 and TRBJ2-5, the full variable domain is EAGVTQFPSHSVIEKGQTVTLRCDPISGHDNLYWYRRVMGKEIKFLLHFVKESKQDESGMPNNRFLAERTGGTYSTLKVQPAELEDSGVYFCASSLVRKETQYFGPGTRLLVL.

As regards this clone: The read comes to an end 3 residues before the CDR3 does, leaving the germline J gene to fill in the end. V and J are TRBV5-1 and TRBJ1-1; D possibly corresponds to TRBD1 (5 bases). The CDR3 spans 14 residues. Trimming removed 3 bases at V and 0 bases at J, with 9 bases between. Per the germline V gene, CDR1 is SGHRS and CDR2 is YFSETQ. The part of the CDR3 DNA that was read is TGCGCCAGCAGCTCGGACACTTTGAACACTGAA. Amino acids: CASSSDTLNTE. The CDR3, in full, reads CASSSDTLNTEAFF.

Turning to this clone: The read finishes 3 residues shy of the CDR3 end, and the germline J gene is used to complete it. The V gene is TRBV19, the J gene TRBJ1-2; 7 positions agree with TRBD1. Germline loops: CDR1 LNHDA, CDR2 SQIVND (reference sequence). There are 13 residues in the CDR3. The CDR3: CATSTGLADTYTF. The sequenced CDR3 bases are TGTGCCACCTCGACAGGGTTGGCAGATACC.

On this clone itself: With the read ending 3 residues before the CDR3 end, the germline J gene is used to fill in that end. V gene TRBV10-3 combines with J gene TRBJ2-1, with 14 bases identical to TRBD2. CDR1 is ENHRY and CDR2 is SYGVKD in the germline V gene. The junction had 5 bases not matched to a gene; V was cut back by 5 bases and J by 8 bases. This CDR3 has 15 amino acids. The CDR3: CAISSGTSGRHEQFF. Incomplete CDR3 DNA: TGTGCCATCAGTTCCGGGACTAGCGGGAGACATGAG.

Worth noting for this clone: Sequencing ends 3 residues short of the CDR3 end; the germline J gene provides the rest. This chain links TRBV28 with TRBJ2-3, with D perhaps matching TRBD2 (6 bases). This CDR3 comprises 15 residues. Trimming took off 3 bases at V and 4 bases at J, with 14 bases between the two ends. Germline V lookup: CDR1 MDHEN, CDR2 SYDVKM. The covered CDR3 bases are TGTGCCAGCAGTTTCATGCCCGCGGGGTCAGATACG. Translating gives CASSFMPAGSDT. The complete CDR3 reads CASSFMPAGSDTQYF. The full variable domain, completed using reference TRBV28 and TRBJ2-3, is DVKVTQSSRYLVKRTGEKVFLECVQDMDHENMFWYRQDPGLGLRLIYFSYDVKMKEKGDIPEGYSVSREKKERFSLILESASTNQTSMYLCASSFMPAGSDTQYFGPGTRLTVL.

Of note for this clone: The read comes to an end 3 residues before the CDR3 does, leaving the germline J gene to fill in the end. This chain connects TRBV11-3 to TRBJ2-1, with D possibly being TRBD2 (5 bases). This CDR3 is 14 amino acids long. The germline V gene encodes CDR1 SGHNT and CDR2 YENEEA. The V end was cut by 1 base, the J end by 4 bases, with 8 bases between. CDR3 amino acids: CASSLVGLYNEQFF. The part of the CDR3 DNA that was read is TGTGCCAGCAGCTTAGTTGGACTGTACAATGAG.

Details on this clone: The sequenced fragment ends 3 residues before the CDR3 boundary, so the rest is inferred from the germline J gene. This chain connects TRBV6-1 to TRBJ2-3, with TRBD2 matching over 8 bases. Germline V gene lookup returns CDR1 MNHNS and CDR2 SASEGT. With 3 bases clipped from V and 4 bases from J, the junction kept 6 bases outside the gene matches. There are 15 residues in the CDR3. The part of the CDR3 DNA that was read is TGTGCCAGCAGTGACGTAGCGGGGAAGGCAGATACG. This codes for CASSDVAGKADT. The CDR3 in full is CASSDVAGKADTQYF.

As for this clone: The read comes to an end 3 residues before the CDR3 does, leaving the germline J gene to fill in the end. The chain employs TRBV7-3 and TRBJ2-3, with D unclear. V shed 3 bases and J shed 2 bases, with 9 bases lying between them. CDR3 length: 14 amino acids. The germline V gene encodes CDR1 SGHTA and CDR2 FQGTGA. CDR3 bases read: TGTGCCAGCAGCTTCGACACTCACACAGATACG. Amino acid sequence: CASSFDTHTDT. The entire CDR3 sequence reads CASSFDTHTDTQYF.

On this clone: Read sequence stops 3 residues before the CDR3 end, and the germline J gene provides the missing end. The chain combines TRBV20-1 with TRBJ2-7; D remains ambiguous. V lost 6 bases, J lost 0 bases, and 6 bases lay in between. This CDR3 region has 11 residues. Per the germline V gene, CDR1 is DFQATT and CDR2 is SNEGSKA (reference sequence). CDR3 bases read: TGCAGTGCCCTAGACTCCTACGAG. Protein sequence: CSALDSYE. The CDR3 as a whole reads CSALDSYEQYF.

Remarks on this clone: The missing CDR3 end, 3 residues past where the read stops, is filled in from the germline J gene. The chain combines TRBV20-1 with TRBJ1-4; TRBD1 matches at 9 bases. V lost 7 bases, J lost 3 bases, and 0 bases stayed unmatched. The CDR3 has 12 amino acids. Per the germline V gene, CDR1 is DFQATT and CDR2 is SNEGSKA (reference sequence). The CDR3 bases that were read are TGCAGTGGACAGGGGGCTAATGAAAAA. Translated, it gives CSGQGANEK. The complete CDR3 reads CSGQGANEKLFF.

The part of the CDR3 DNA that was read is TGTGCCGAACAGGTCAATAATTCACCC. Its protein is CAEQVNNSP. The complete CDR3 reads CAEQVNNSPLHF. The chain joins TRBV30 to TRBJ1-6, with D possibly matching TRBD1 (5 bases). The sequence runs out 3 residues before the end of the CDR3; the remainder is reconstructed from the germline J gene. V was shortened by 8 bases and J by 5 bases, with 10 bases between the two germline ends. The CDR3 has 12 residues. Germline V gives CDR1 GTSNPN, CDR2 SVGIG (reference sequence).

As regards this clone: Sequencing ends 3 residues short of the CDR3 end; the germline J gene provides the rest. The chain has TRBV7-6 and TRBJ2-5; D unclear. The ends were cut back, 1 base at V and 2 bases at J, with 8 bases in the middle. This CDR3 spans 14 amino acids. The germline CDR1 and CDR2 sequences are SGHVS and FNYEAQ. The CDR3 is CASSLDRTQETQYF. CDR3 DNA, as far as it was read: TGTGCCAGCAGCTTAGACCGAACACAAGAGACC.

On this clone itself: The read ends 3 residues shy of where the CDR3 ends; the end is completed using the germline J gene. The V gene is TRBV5-6, the J gene TRBJ2-2, with 7 bases aligning to TRBD1. Germline lookup yields CDR1 SGHDT and CDR2 YYEEEE. The length of the CDR3 is 14 residues. V dropped 3 bases and J dropped 7; count of bases not matched to a gene: 6. Incomplete CDR3 DNA: TGTGCCAGCAGCTGGAACAGGGGCAGCGGGGAG. Protein sequence: CASSWNRGSGE. The full CDR3 protein reads CASSWNRGSGELFF.

Comments on this clone: The observed sequence ends 3 residues before the CDR3 terminus, with the missing tail filled in from the germline J gene. This sample includes further DNA sequences coding for the same CDR3. V is TRBV7-9 and J is TRBJ1-3; 8 bases align to TRBD1. The CDR3 spans 15 residues. CDR1 is SEHNR and CDR2 is FQNEAQ in the germline V gene (reference sequence). V dropped 5 bases and J dropped 2; count of bases not matched to a gene: 5. The CDR3 protein is CASSARGQAGNTIYF. CDR3 DNA (partial): TGTGCCAGCAGCGCCCGGGGACAGGCTGGAAACACC.

In the case of this clone: The CDR3 end lies 3 residues beyond the end of the read and is filled in from the germline J gene. The genes are TRBV30 and TRBJ2-2, with D perhaps TRBD1 (6 bases). The CDR3 length is 15 residues. CDR1 GTSNPN and CDR2 SVGIG come from the germline V gene (reference sequence). This CDR3 is CAWSVLDSDNSPLFF. The covered CDR3 bases are TGTGCCTGGAGTGTTTTGGACAGCGATAATTCACCG. Complete variable domain (other parts from reference TRBV30 and TRBJ2-2): SQTIHQWPATLVQPVGSPLSLECTVEGTSNPNLYWYRQAAGRGLQLLFYSVGIGQISSEVPQNLSASRPQDRQFILSSKKLLLSDSGFYLCAWSVLDSDNSPLFFGEGSRLTVL.

On this clone itself: With the read ending 3 residues before the CDR3 end, the germline J gene is used to fill in that end. J is TRBJ2-7 and V is TRBV18, with TRBD1 identical over 7 bases. With 8 bases clipped from V and 0 bases from J, the junction kept 10 bases outside the gene matches. The CDR3 is 15 amino acids. CDR1 KGHSH and CDR2 LQKENI come from the germline V gene. Here the CDR3 reads CASAPRDSSSYEQYF. Partial CDR3 DNA: TGTGCCAGCGCCCCCCGGGACAGCAGCTCCTACGAG.

Comments on this clone: The read falls 3 residues short of the CDR3 end, and the missing part is taken from the germline J gene. The gene calls are TRBV5-1 and TRBJ1-4; 7 bases fit TRBD1. The CDR3 runs to 14 residues. Per the germline V gene, CDR1 is SGHRS and CDR2 is YFSETQ. CDR3 DNA, as far as it was read: TGCGCCAGCAGCATAGGACAGGAGAATTCACCA. It codes for CASSIGQENSP. The whole CDR3 protein reads CASSIGQENSPLFF.

Concerning this clone: Read data end 3 residues before the CDR3 end; the end is taken from the germline J gene. The chain carries TRBV11-3 and TRBJ2-3, with 7 nucleotides matching TRBD2. CDR1 and CDR2 from the germline V gene are SGHNT and YENEEA. The CDR3 is 13 residues long. Germline trimming cut 2 bases from V and 8 bases from J; bases unmatched to any gene: 4. The part of the CDR3 DNA that was read is TGTGCCAGCAGCTTAACTAGCGTGGCTACG. It codes for CASSLTSVAT. The CDR3, in full, reads CASSLTSVATQYF.

Worth noting for this clone: The observed sequence ends 3 residues before the CDR3 terminus, with the missing tail filled in from the germline J gene. This chain links TRBV5-6 with TRBJ1-5; TRBD1 matches at 9 bases. Germline CDR1 reads SGHDT; CDR2 reads YYEEEE. This CDR3 region has 14 residues. The junction had 9 bases not matched to a gene; V was cut back by 7 bases and J by 7 bases. CDR3 in amino acids: CASGNRGQWQPQHF. CDR3 DNA, as far as it was read: TGTGCCAGCGGCAACAGGGGGCAATGGCAGCCC.